These T cell receptor beta chains were read from a single sample in a study of OX40 agonist ivuxolimab in advanced cancers. Repertoires were generated with immunoSEQ multiplex PCR, while TCRdb's copy carries only in-frame clones and drops some. The profile shows tens of thousands of clones, about 90% of them singletons. The sequencing here drew on CD4+ or CD8+ T cells sorted from blood, taken in a trial of the OX40 agonist ivuxolimab. The source is an adult with an advanced solid tumor such as melanoma, head and neck, liver or kidney cancer. The conserved cysteine and the conserved F or W are not part of the CDR3 here. Clone sizes are given selectively: once, few, many, or a class where the clone is expanded.

CDR3aa,v_gene,abundance,j_gene
ASRTTSGYT,TRBV4-1,-,TRBJ1-2
ASSLSGEKTEAF,TRBV5-5,-,TRBJ1-1
ASRPTGYNEQF,TRBV6-1,once,TRBJ2-1
SVPLIGNNEQF,TRBV29-1,-,TRBJ2-1
AISVSSEISYEQY,TRBV10-3,-,TRBJ2-7
ASSIVLQGTDTQY,TRBV19,-,TRBJ2-3
AWSSGNTIY,TRBV30,-,TRBJ1-3
ASSRDHRETQY,TRBV7-3,-,TRBJ2-5
ASSDAGRRTGELF,TRBV6-1,-,TRBJ2-2
ASSLGQRNEKLF,TRBV11-2,-,TRBJ1-4
ASSVVGGRAPETQY,TRBV9,-,TRBJ2-5
ASSPISAPLDTGELF,TRBV5-4,-,TRBJ2-2
ASSYTGFHEQY,TRBV6-1,-,TRBJ2-7
ASRGQSSGNTIY,TRBV27,-,TRBJ1-3
ASSSSRGGQKLYNEQF,TRBV5-1,-,TRBJ2-1
ASSLARGGTEAF,TRBV5-4,-,TRBJ1-1
ASSLDLLAGVKETQY,TRBV5-1,once,TRBJ2-5
ASSFSYEQY,TRBV7-2,-,TRBJ2-7
ASGIGDLGNTIY,TRBV10-2,-,TRBJ1-3
ASSLYWDEQY,TRBV5-1,-,TRBJ2-7
ASSLGTMFNQPQH,TRBV5-6,-,TRBJ1-5
ASSLSFSSYEQY,TRBV10-2,-,TRBJ2-7
ASSNSYEQY,TRBV6-1,once,TRBJ2-7
ASGLTENLSYGYT,TRBV12-5,-,TRBJ1-2
ASSAAGLAGVHEQF,TRBV10-1,-,TRBJ2-1
ASSLAGWEDSPLH,TRBV5-1,-,TRBJ1-6
ASSQGGTSGRTYEQY,TRBV4-1,-,TRBJ2-7
ASSRAPAGSTDTQY,TRBV25-1,-,TRBJ2-3
ASSVEVGGNYGYT,TRBV9,-,TRBJ1-2
ASSQDQLANSYEQY,TRBV4-1,-,TRBJ2-7
ASALRGTNTGELF,TRBV19,-,TRBJ2-2
ASYIGGLRAGNTEAF,TRBV5-1,-,TRBJ1-1
ASSLEVGLAGGPQY,TRBV5-1,-,TRBJ2-5
ATLTGVPPTNEKLF,TRBV6-7,-,TRBJ1-4
ANSAGGYNEQF,TRBV12-2,-,TRBJ2-1
ASSSTGVETQY,TRBV5-6,-,TRBJ2-5
AISELRGVYGYT,TRBV10-3,-,TRBJ1-2
ASSETGARNQPQH,TRBV2,-,TRBJ1-5
ASSYSQLVEQY,TRBV6-6,-,TRBJ2-7
ASSPGSSYSNQPQH,TRBV27,-,TRBJ1-5
ATSRERDSSSGNTIY,TRBV15,-,TRBJ1-3
ASAEGLNQETQY,TRBV18,-,TRBJ2-5
ASSGSPGRDRYGYT,TRBV28,-,TRBJ1-2
AGRTGSTDTQY,TRBV5-6,-,TRBJ2-3
ASSSQGGLSYEQY,TRBV7-2,-,TRBJ2-7
ASSQSGQKGGWTEAF,TRBV23-1,-,TRBJ1-1
ASSFSTDYGYT,TRBV28,-,TRBJ1-2
ASSGPYNEQF,TRBV10-1,-,TRBJ2-1
ASTTYNEQF,TRBV6-5,-,TRBJ2-1
ASSQEIGQALEKLF,TRBV4-1,-,TRBJ1-4
ASSIVAGSEIEQF,TRBV19,-,TRBJ2-1
ASSSLMTALAKNIQY,TRBV2,-,TRBJ2-4
ASSFGPLVNEQF,TRBV28,few,TRBJ2-1
ARSLTRMYQETQY,TRBV5-3,-,TRBJ2-5